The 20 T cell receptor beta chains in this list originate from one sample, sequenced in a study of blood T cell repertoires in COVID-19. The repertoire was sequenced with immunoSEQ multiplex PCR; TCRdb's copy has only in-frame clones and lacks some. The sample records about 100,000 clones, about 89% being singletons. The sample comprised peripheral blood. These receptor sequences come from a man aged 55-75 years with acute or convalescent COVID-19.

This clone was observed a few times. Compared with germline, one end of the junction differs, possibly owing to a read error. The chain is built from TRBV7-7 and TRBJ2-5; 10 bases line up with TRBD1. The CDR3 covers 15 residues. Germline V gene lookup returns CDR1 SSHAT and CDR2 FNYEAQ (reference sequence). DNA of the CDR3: TGTGCTAGCAGCACTGGGACAGGGGCTAGGGAGACCCAGTACTTC. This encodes CASSTGTGARETQYF. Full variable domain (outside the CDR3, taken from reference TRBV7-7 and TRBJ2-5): GAGVSQSPRYKVTKRGQDVTLRCDPISSHATLYWYQQALGQGPEFLTYFNYEAQPDKSGLPSDRFSAERPEGSISTLTIQRTEQRDSAMYRCASSTGTGARETQYFGPGTRLLVL.

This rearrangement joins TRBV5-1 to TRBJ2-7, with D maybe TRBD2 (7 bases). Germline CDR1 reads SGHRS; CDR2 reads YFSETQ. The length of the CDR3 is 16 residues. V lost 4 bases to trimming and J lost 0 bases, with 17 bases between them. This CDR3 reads CASSPAGARSSYEQYF. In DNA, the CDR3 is TGCGCCAGCAGCCCGGCGGGGGCGAGGAGCTCCTACGAGCAGTACTTC.

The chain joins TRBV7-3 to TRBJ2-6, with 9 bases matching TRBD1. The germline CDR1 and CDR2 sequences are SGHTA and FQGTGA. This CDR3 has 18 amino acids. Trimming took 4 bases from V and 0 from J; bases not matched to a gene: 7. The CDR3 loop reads CASSSLTGGNSGANVLTF. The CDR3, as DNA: TGTGCCAGCAGCTCCCTGACAGGGGGGAACTCTGGGGCCAACGTCCTGACTTTC.

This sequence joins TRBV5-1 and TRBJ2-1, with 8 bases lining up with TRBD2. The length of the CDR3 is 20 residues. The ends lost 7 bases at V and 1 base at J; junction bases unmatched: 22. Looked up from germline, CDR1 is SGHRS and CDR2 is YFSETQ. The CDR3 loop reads CASGLYPLTSETKSYNEQFF. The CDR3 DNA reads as TGCGCCAGCGGCCTGTACCCCTTGACTAGCGAAACCAAGTCCTACAATGAGCAGTTCTTC.

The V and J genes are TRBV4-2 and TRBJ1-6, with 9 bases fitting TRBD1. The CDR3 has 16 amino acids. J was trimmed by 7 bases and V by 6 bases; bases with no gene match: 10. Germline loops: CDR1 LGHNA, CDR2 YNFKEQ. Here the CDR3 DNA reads TGTGCCAGCAGGAATTCCCGGGACAGGGTGAATTCACCCCTCCACTTT. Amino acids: CASRNSRDRVNSPLHF.

CDR3 nucleotide sequence: TGTGCCAGCAGTTTCTACAGGGTTCCCTTCGAGCAGTACTTC. The encoded protein is CASSFYRVPFEQYF. This chain joins TRBV27 and TRBJ2-7; D possibly corresponds to TRBD1 (6 bases). Deletions cut 3 bases from V and 6 bases from J, with 15 bases between. This CDR3 is 14 amino acids long. Germline V gene data show CDR1 as MNHEY and CDR2 as SMNVEV (reference sequence).

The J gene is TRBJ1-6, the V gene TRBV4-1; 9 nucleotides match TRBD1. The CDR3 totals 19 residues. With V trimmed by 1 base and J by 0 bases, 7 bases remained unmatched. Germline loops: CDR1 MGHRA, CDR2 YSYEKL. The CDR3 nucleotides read TGCGCCAGCAGCCAAGGAGTGGGGACAGGGAGCTCCTATAATTCACCCCTCCACTTT. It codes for CASSQGVGTGSSYNSPLHF.

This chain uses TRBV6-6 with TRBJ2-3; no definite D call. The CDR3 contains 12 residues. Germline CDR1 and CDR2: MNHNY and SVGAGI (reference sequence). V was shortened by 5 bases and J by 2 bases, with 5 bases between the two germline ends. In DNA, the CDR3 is TGTGCCAGCAGTCCTACCACAGATACGCAGTATTTT. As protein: CASSPTTDTQYF.

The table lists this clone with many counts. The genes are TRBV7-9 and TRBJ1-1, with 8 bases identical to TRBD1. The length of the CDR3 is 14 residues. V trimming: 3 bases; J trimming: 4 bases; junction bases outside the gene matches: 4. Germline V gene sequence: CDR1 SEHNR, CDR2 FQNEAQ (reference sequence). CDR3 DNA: TGTGCCAGCAGCTTCGGGACAGGAGGCACTGAAGCTTTCTTT. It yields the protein CASSFGTGGTEAFF.

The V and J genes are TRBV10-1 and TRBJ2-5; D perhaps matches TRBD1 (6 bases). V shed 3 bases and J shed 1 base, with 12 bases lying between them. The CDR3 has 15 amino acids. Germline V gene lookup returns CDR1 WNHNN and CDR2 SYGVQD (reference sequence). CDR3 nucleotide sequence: TGCGCCAGCAGTGACAGGGGTTTGGGCCAAGAGACCCAGTACTTC. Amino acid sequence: CASSDRGLGQETQYF.

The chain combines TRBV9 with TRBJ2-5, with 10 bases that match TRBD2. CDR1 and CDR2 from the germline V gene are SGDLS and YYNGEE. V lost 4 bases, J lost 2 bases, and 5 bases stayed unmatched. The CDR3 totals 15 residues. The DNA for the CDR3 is TGTGCCAGCAGCAGAGCGGGACTAGCGCAAGAGACCCAGTACTTC. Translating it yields CASSRAGLAQETQYF.

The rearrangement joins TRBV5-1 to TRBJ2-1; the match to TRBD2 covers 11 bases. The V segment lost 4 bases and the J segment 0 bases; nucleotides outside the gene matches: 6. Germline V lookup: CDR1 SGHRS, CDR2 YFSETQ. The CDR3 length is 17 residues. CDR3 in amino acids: CASSLMTSGISYNEQFF. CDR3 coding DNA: TGCGCCAGCAGCCTAATGACTAGCGGGATCTCCTACAATGAGCAGTTCTTC.

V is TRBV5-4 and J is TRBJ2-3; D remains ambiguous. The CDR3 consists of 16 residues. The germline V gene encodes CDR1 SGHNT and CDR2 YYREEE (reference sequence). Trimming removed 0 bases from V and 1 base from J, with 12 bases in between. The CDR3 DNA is TGTGCCAGCAGCTTGGCGTTGGGCAGAGGCACAGATACGCAGTATTTT. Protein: CASSLALGRGTDTQYF.

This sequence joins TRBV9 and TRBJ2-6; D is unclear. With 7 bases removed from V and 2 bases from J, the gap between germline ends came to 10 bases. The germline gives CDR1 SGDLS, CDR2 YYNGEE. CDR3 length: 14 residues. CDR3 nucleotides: TGTGCCAGCTCCCTGGCGGCTGGGGCCAACGTCCTGACTTTC. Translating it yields CASSLAAGANVLTF.

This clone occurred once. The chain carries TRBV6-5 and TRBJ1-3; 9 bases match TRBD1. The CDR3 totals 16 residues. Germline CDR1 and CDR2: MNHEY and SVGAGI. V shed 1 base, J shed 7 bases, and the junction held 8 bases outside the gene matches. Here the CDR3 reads CASSYFSGQGGNTIYF. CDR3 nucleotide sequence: TGTGCCAGCAGTTACTTTTCGGGACAGGGAGGGAACACCATATATTTT.

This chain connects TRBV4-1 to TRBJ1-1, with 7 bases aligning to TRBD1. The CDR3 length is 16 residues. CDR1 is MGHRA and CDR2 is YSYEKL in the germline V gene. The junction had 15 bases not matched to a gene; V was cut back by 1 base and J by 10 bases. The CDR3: CASSQGRQGVWSGAFF. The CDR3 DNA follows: TGCGCCAGCAGCCAAGGTCGACAGGGTGTTTGGTCGGGAGCTTTCTTT.

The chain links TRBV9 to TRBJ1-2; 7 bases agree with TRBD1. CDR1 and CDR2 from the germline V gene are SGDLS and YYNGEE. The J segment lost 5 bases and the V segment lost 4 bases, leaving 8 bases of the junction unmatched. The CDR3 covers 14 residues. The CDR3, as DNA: TGTGCCAGCAGCCCCTTAGACAGGGAGTATGGCTACACCTTC. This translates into CASSPLDREYGYTF. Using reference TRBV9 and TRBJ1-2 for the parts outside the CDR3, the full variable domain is DSGVTQTPKHLITATGQRVTLRCSPRSGDLSVYWYQQSLDQGLQFLIQYYNGEERAKGNILERFSAQQFPDLHSELNLSSLELGDSALYFCASSPLDREYGYTFGSGTRLTVV.

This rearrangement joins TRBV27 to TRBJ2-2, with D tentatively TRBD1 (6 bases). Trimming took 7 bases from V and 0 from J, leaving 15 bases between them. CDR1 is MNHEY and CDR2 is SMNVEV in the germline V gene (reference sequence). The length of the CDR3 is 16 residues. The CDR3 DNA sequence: TGTGCCAGCAACCCCCGGACAGCGACGAACACCGGGGAGCTGTTTTTT. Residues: CASNPRTATNTGELFF.

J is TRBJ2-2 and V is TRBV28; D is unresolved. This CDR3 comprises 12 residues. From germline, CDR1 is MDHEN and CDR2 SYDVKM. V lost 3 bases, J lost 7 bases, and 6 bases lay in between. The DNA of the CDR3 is TGTGCCAGCAGTTTGATAGTCGGGGAGCTGTTTTTT. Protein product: CASSLIVGELFF.

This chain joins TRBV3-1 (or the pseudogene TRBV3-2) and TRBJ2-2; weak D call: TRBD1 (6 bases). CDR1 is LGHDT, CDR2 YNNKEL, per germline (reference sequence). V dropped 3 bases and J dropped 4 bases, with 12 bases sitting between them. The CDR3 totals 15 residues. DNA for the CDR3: TGTGCCAGCAGCCACAGGGGCGCGGGCACCGGGGAGCTGTTTTTT. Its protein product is CASSHRGAGTGELFF.